The 26 T cell receptor beta chains listed next were all sequenced from one sample in a study of blood T cell repertoires in COVID-19 (TCRdb year 2020). Library preparation was by the immunoSEQ multiplex PCR assay. In TCRdb, the immuneACCESS table is reduced to in-frame sequences with V and J assigned. These tables do not hold every clone; where another copy was compared, an unresolved V gene accounts for under half, and the others remain unexplained. Within this sample are roughly 250,000 clones, with 70% to 90% of them counted one time only. The ten largest account for approximately 4% of the sample. The sequencing input was peripheral blood. The receptor set was obtained from a woman in her forties with acute or convalescent COVID-19.

The J gene is TRBJ1-2, the V gene TRBV5-4, with D possibly TRBD1 on 6 matching bases. Germline V gene sequence: CDR1 SGHNT, CDR2 YYREEE (reference sequence). The CDR3 spans 12 residues. Trimming stripped 5 bases from V and 7 bases from J, with 12 bases between. The CDR3 loop reads CASRSRGSGYTF. The CDR3 DNA sequence: TGTGCCAGCAGATCCAGGGGAAGTGGCTACACCTTC.

The J gene is TRBJ1-2, the V gene TRBV2; D remains ambiguous. The CDR3 is made up of 15 amino acids. Germline CDR1 is SNHLY and CDR2 is FYNNEI. V was cut by 6 bases and J by 8 bases, with 22 bases left in between. The CDR3 loop reads CASSSDYWEFRGYTF. The CDR3, as DNA: TGTGCCAGCAGCTCCGATTACTGGGAGTTTCGGGGCTACACCTTC.

The rearrangement joins TRBV18 to TRBJ1-2, with 9 nucleotides matching TRBD1. V lost 4 bases, J lost 7 bases, and 1 base stayed unmatched. From germline, CDR1 is KGHSH and CDR2 LQKENI. This CDR3 has 12 amino acids. The CDR3 nucleotides read TGTGCCAGCTCACTACAGGGGGCTGGCTACACCTTC. It yields the protein CASSLQGAGYTF.

This clone was picked up a small number of times. The J gene is TRBJ1-1, the V gene TRBV5-1; possibly TRBD1 for D (6 bases). The germline V and J ends were trimmed by 1 base and 4 bases, with 8 bases remaining between them. The CDR3 consists of 13 residues. From germline, CDR1 is SGHRS and CDR2 YFSETQ. CDR3 nucleotide sequence: TGCGCCAGCAGCTTGATGGACAGCACTGAAGCTTTCTTT. Its translation is CASSLMDSTEAFF.

The rearrangement links TRBV30 to TRBJ1-2; D remains ambiguous. Germline CDR1 is GTSNPN and CDR2 is SVGIG (reference sequence). The V gene lost 2 bases and the J gene lost 4 bases, with 14 bases spanning the gap. This CDR3 contains 14 residues. The CDR3 loop reads CAWSRDLGLYGYTF. CDR3 sequence (DNA): TGTGCCTGGAGTCGGGATCTTGGACTCTATGGCTACACCTTC.

This chain uses TRBV6-1 with TRBJ1-1; 7 bases match TRBD1. The junction had 9 bases not matched to a gene; V was cut back by 3 bases and J by 2 bases. Germline V gene sequence: CDR1 MNHNS, CDR2 SASEGT. This CDR3 region has 16 residues. Here the CDR3 reads CASSDSFDRANTEAFF. DNA of the CDR3: TGTGCCAGCAGTGATTCGTTCGACAGGGCCAACACTGAAGCTTTCTTT.

The genes are TRBV18 and TRBJ2-5; 8 nucleotides agree with TRBD2. The CDR3 contains 15 residues. After removal of 3 bases from V and 7 bases from J, the junction contained 10 bases not matched to a gene. Germline CDR1 is KGHSH and CDR2 is LQKENI. CDR3 in amino acids: CASSPGIAGLGTQYF. The DNA for the CDR3 is TGTGCCAGCTCACCTGGGATAGCGGGACTCGGGACCCAGTACTTC.

The chain couples TRBV7-2 to TRBJ1-1, with D possibly being TRBD1 (5 bases). V was trimmed by 5 bases and J by 1 base, leaving 11 bases between them. Germline values: CDR1 SGHTA, CDR2 FQGNSA. The CDR3 is made up of 14 amino acids. The CDR3 sequence: CASSPQATNTEAFF. In nucleotides, the CDR3 is TGTGCCAGCAGCCCACAGGCCACGAACACTGAAGCTTTCTTT.

The chain combines TRBV5-1 with TRBJ1-2, with a weak D call TRBD1 (5 bases). Germline V lookup: CDR1 SGHRS, CDR2 YFSETQ. This CDR3 comprises 13 residues. Trimming cost V 0 bases and J 4 bases, with 7 bases left between them. CDR3 protein: CASSLEQVYGYTF. In nucleotides, the CDR3 is TGCGCCAGCAGCTTGGAACAGGTCTATGGCTACACCTTC.

Remarks on this clone: One junction end does not reproduce the germline sequence, and a read error may be involved. V usage is TRBV12-5 and J usage is TRBJ1-6; D is ambiguous. CDR1 and CDR2 (germline): LGHNT, FRNRAP. CDR3 length: 18 residues. CDR3 nucleotides: TGTGCTAGTAGTTTGGTGGCTTCGAACAGCCGTGCCTATTCACCCCTCCACTTT. Its protein is CASSLVASNSRAYSPLHF.

The chain has TRBV9 and TRBJ1-2; TRBD1 might be the D (5 bases). This CDR3 has 16 amino acids. Germline assignment: CDR1 SGDLS and CDR2 YYNGEE. V was trimmed by 0 bases and J by 6 bases, leaving 18 bases between them. In DNA, the CDR3 is TGTGCCAGCAGCGTAGGTTCGGAGGGACGGTCAAATGGCTACACCTTC. This codes for CASSVGSEGRSNGYTF.

The CDR3 DNA reads as TGTGCCAGCAGCTTGGCGGGGGGAACAGATACGCAGTATTTT. Protein sequence: CASSLAGGTDTQYF. The V gene is TRBV5-8, the J gene TRBJ2-3, with 7 bases fitting TRBD2. The junction had 1 base not matched to a gene; V was cut back by 0 bases and J by 3 bases. Germline lookup yields CDR1 SGHTS and CDR2 YDEGEE. The CDR3 totals 14 residues.

The CDR3 loop is CASSKGQGDYGYTF. The CDR3 region has the DNA TGCGCCAGCAGCAAGGGACAGGGAGACTATGGCTACACCTTC. The chain carries TRBV5-1 and TRBJ1-2; TRBD1 matches at 9 bases. Looked up from germline, CDR1 is SGHRS and CDR2 is YFSETQ. The CDR3 covers 14 residues. The J segment lost 3 bases and the V segment lost 4 bases, leaving 4 bases of the junction unmatched.

The V gene is TRBV19, the J gene TRBJ1-6; D gene ambiguous. In germline, CDR1 is LNHDA, CDR2 SQIVND (reference sequence). Trimming cost V 3 bases and J 7 bases, with 10 bases left between them. The CDR3 covers 14 residues. Here the CDR3 DNA reads TGTGCCAGTAGTATGAGGCAGTCCAATTCACCCCTCCACTTT. This codes for CASSMRQSNSPLHF.

The chain carries TRBV19 and TRBJ1-4; D unclear. The CDR3 loop spans 13 amino acids. Germline loops: CDR1 LNHDA, CDR2 SQIVND (reference sequence). The V end was cut by 0 bases, the J end by 5 bases, with 4 bases between. The chain's CDR3 is CASSIDMNEKLFF. The CDR3 DNA sequence: TGTGCCAGTAGTATAGATATGAATGAAAAACTGTTTTTT.

The chain combines TRBV10-3 with TRBJ1-4, with D perhaps TRBD1 (6 bases). Germline V gene lookup returns CDR1 ENHRY and CDR2 SYGVKD. CDR3 length: 14 amino acids. Trimming removed 5 bases from V and 3 bases from J, with 10 bases in between. The CDR3 nucleotides are TGTGCCATCAGTAGGGACAAATCTAATGAAAAACTGTTTTTT. Translated: CAISRDKSNEKLFF.

As regards this clone: This same CDR3 is encoded by further DNA sequences in the sample. The DNA for the CDR3 is TGTGCCAGCAGCTTAGTTGGGGGGGGCGCAGATACGCAGTATTTT. Amino acids: CASSLVGGGADTQYF. The rearrangement uses TRBV7-2 and TRBJ2-3; D may be TRBD2 (7 bases). Trimming took off 1 base at V and 4 bases at J, with 12 bases between the two ends. This CDR3 has 15 residues. CDR1 and CDR2 from the germline V gene are SGHTA and FQGNSA.

Concerning this clone: Distinct nucleotide sequences in the sample also encode this CDR3. This sequence joins TRBV5-1 and TRBJ2-2; TRBD2 aligns across 11 bases. In germline, CDR1 is SGHRS, CDR2 YFSETQ. Trimming removed 3 bases from V and 1 base from J; junction bases left unmatched: 2. This CDR3 contains 16 residues. CDR3 sequence reads: CASSSLAGGNTGELFF. CDR3 sequence (DNA): TGCGCCAGCAGCTCCCTAGCGGGGGGGAACACCGGGGAGCTGTTTTTT.

This chain joins TRBV30 and TRBJ1-1; no definite D call. Trimming removed 5 bases at V and 1 base at J, with 8 bases between. The CDR3 is 12 amino acids. Germline-derived CDR1 and CDR2 are GTSNPN and SVGIG (reference sequence). As DNA, the CDR3 is TGTGCCTGGGGGGAGGCGAACACTGAAGCTTTCTTT. The encoded protein is CAWGEANTEAFF.

The chain couples TRBV10-3 to TRBJ2-7; 7 nucleotides agree with TRBD1. The CDR3 is made up of 14 amino acids. The germline CDR1 and CDR2 sequences are ENHRY and SYGVKD. With V trimmed by 4 bases and J by 3 bases, 6 bases remained unmatched. The CDR3 coding sequence is TGTGCCATCAGTGCATCGGACAGGCTCTACGAGCAGTACGTC. It translates to CAISASDRLYEQYV.

CDR3 sequence (DNA): TGTGCCAGCAGTTACTCTCATGGGCCTGGTACAGGCAAAAATCAGCCCCAGCATTTT. Translated: CASSYSHGPGTGKNQPQHF. The chain employs TRBV6-7 and TRBJ1-5; possibly TRBD1 for D (5 bases). TRBV6-7 is noted as an ORF with a role that remains uncertain. CDR3 length equals 19 residues. V gave up 0 bases and J gave up 4 bases, with 22 bases separating them.

The chain combines TRBV5-5 with TRBJ1-4, with 7 bases that match TRBD1. V was clipped by 0 bases and J by 6 bases; unmatched bases: 2. Germline CDR1 is SGHKS and CDR2 is YYEKEE (reference sequence). This CDR3 is built from 14 residues. The CDR3 sequence: CASSLVQGDEKLFF. The CDR3 DNA reads TGTGCCAGCAGCTTGGTCCAGGGGGATGAAAAACTGTTTTTT.

This clone was seen only a few times. V and J are TRBV3-1 (or the pseudogene TRBV3-2) and TRBJ1-1, with TRBD1 as a possible D gene (5 bases). CDR1 and CDR2 (germline): LGHDT, YNNKEL (reference sequence). The CDR3 loop spans 15 amino acids. Trimming removed 5 bases at V and 4 bases at J, with 17 bases between. The CDR3 DNA reads TGTGCCAGCAGCTCGCGGCCGGGGGAGGGCACTGAAGCTTTCTTT. Protein: CASSSRPGEGTEAFF.

The chain joins TRBV5-1 to TRBJ1-6, with 11 bases identical to TRBD1. Trimming took 4 bases from V and 9 from J; bases not matched to a gene: 6. The CDR3 has 15 residues. Germline CDR1 and CDR2: SGHRS and YFSETQ. CDR3 in amino acids: CASSGRTGGTSPLHF. In DNA form, the CDR3 reads TGCGCCAGCAGCGGCCGGACAGGGGGCACTTCACCCCTCCACTTT.

This sequence joins TRBV18 and TRBJ1-4, with 9 bases lining up with TRBD1. V lost 3 bases to trimming and J lost 6 bases; unmatched junction nucleotides: 2. Per germline, CDR1 KGHSH and CDR2 LQKENI. This CDR3 has 14 amino acids. CDR3 DNA: TGTGCCAGCTCACCCGGGACAGGGTATGAAAAACTGTTTTTT. This gives the protein CASSPGTGYEKLFF.

The rearrangement links TRBV5-1 to TRBJ2-1, with D perhaps TRBD1 (6 bases). CDR1 SGHRS and CDR2 YFSETQ come from the germline V gene. Between the trimmed V and J ends, which lost 5 bases and 7 bases, there was a span of 19 bases. There are 15 residues in the CDR3. This CDR3 is CASRMSYGGGNEQFF. CDR3 nucleotides: TGCGCCAGCAGGATGTCTTATGGGGGCGGGAATGAGCAGTTCTTC.